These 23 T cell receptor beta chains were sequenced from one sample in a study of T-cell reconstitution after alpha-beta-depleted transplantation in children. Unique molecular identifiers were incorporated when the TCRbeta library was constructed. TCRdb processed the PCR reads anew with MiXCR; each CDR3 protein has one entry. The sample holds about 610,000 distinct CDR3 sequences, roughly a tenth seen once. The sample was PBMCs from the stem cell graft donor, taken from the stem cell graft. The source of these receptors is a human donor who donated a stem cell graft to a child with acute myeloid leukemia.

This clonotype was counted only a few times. The CDR3 sequence: CASSLDRQNTEAFF. The CDR3 coding sequence is TGTGCCAGCAGCTTAGATCGACAGAACACTGAAGCTTTCTTT. The genes are TRBV11-2 and TRBJ1-1; D remains ambiguous. V lost 0 bases to trimming and J lost 1 base, with 6 bases between them. CDR1 is SGHAT, CDR2 FQNNGV, per germline. This CDR3 is 14 amino acids long.

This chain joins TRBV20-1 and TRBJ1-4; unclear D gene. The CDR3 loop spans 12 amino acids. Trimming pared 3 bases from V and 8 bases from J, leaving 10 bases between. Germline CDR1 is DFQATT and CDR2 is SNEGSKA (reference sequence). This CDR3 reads CSASQSGEKLFF. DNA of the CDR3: TGCAGTGCTAGCCAATCGGGGGAAAAACTGTTTTTT.

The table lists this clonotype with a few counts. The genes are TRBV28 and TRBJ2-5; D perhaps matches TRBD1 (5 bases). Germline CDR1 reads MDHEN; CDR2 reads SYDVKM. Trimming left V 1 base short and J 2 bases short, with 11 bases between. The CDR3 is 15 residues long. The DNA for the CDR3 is TGTGCCAGCAGTTTATTGACAGCAAAACAAGAGACCCAGTACTTC. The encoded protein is CASSLLTAKQETQYF.

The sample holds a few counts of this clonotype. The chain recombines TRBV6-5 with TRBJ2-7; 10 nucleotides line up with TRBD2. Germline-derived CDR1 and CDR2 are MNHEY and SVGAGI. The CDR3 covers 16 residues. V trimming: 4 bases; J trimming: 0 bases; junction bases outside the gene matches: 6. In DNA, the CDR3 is TGTGCCAGCAGTTCCCCTAGCGGGAGTTCCTCCTACGAGCAGTACTTC. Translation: CASSSPSGSSSYEQYF.

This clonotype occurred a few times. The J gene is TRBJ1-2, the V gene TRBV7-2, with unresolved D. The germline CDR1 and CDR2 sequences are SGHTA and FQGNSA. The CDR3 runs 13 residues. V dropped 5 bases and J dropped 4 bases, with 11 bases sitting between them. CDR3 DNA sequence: TGTGCCAGCAGCCCCGGGCCGCTCTATGGCTACACCTTC. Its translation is CASSPGPLYGYTF.

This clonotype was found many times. In nucleotides, the CDR3 is TGTGCCAGCAGTGAACTCGGGGGCGCGGGCGAGCAGTACTTC. It is translated as CASSELGGAGEQYF. The chain links TRBV6-1 to TRBJ2-7; D is possibly TRBD1 or TRBD2 (6 bases each). Between the trimmed V and J ends, which lost 2 bases and 6 bases, there was a span of 14 bases. Germline V lookup: CDR1 MNHNS, CDR2 SASEGT. The CDR3 consists of 14 residues.

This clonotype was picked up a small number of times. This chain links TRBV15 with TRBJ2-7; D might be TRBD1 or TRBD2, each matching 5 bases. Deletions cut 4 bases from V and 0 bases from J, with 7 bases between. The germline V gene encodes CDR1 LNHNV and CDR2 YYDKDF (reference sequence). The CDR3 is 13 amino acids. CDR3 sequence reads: CATSMGRSYEQYF. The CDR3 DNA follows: TGTGCCACCAGCATGGGACGCTCCTACGAGCAGTACTTC.

CDR3 DNA sequence: TGCGCCAGCAGCCAAGGGACGATGACAGGGAAGGCATCCTACGAGCAGTACTTC. Protein: CASSQGTMTGKASYEQYF. The J gene is TRBJ2-7, the V gene TRBV4-3; 7 bases map to TRBD1. CDR1 LGHNA and CDR2 YSLEER come from the germline V gene. V was pared by 1 base and J by 1 base, with 13 bases of the junction left unmatched. This CDR3 is built from 18 residues.

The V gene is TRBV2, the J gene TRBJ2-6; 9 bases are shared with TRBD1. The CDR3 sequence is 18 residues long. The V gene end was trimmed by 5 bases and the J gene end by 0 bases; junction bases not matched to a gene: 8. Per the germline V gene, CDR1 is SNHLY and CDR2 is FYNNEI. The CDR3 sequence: CASSPRTGVVSGANVLTF. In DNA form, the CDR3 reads TGTGCCAGCAGTCCTCGGACAGGGGTCGTCTCTGGGGCCAACGTCCTGACTTTC.

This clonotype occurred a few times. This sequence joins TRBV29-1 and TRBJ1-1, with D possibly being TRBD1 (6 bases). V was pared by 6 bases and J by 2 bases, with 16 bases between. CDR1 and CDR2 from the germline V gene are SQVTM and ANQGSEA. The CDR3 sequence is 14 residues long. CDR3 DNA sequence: TGCAGCGTCGGACTACGGGGGCGAAACACTGAAGCTTTCTTT. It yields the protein CSVGLRGRNTEAFF.

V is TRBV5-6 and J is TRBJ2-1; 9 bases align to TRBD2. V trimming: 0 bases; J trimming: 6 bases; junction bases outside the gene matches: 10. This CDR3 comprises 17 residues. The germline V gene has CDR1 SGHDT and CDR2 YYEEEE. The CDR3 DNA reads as TGTGCCAGCAGCTTGGGGGGGCTAGCGGGAAGGGTCAATGAGCAGTTCTTC. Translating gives CASSLGGLAGRVNEQFF.

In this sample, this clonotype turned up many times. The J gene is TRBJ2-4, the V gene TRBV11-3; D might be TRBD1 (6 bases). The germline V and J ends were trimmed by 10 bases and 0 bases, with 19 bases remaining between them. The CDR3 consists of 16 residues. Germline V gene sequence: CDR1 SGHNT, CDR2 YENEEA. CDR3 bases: TGTGCCATCTTAGAGGGGGACAAAACAGCCAAAAACATTCAGTACTTC. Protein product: CAILEGDKTAKNIQYF. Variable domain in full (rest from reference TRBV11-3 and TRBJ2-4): EAGVVQSPRYKIIEKKQPVAFWCNPISGHNTLYWYLQNLGQGPELLIRYENEEAVDDSQLPKDRFSAERLKGVDSTLKIQPAELGDSAVYLCAILEGDKTAKNIQYFGAGTRLSVL.

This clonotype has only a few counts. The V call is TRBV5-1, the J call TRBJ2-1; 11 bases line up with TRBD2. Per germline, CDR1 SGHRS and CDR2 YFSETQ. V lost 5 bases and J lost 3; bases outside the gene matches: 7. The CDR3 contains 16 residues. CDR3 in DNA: TGCGCCAGCAGTCTGCTAGGGACTAGCGGCTACAATGAGCAGTTCTTC. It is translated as CASSLLGTSGYNEQFF.

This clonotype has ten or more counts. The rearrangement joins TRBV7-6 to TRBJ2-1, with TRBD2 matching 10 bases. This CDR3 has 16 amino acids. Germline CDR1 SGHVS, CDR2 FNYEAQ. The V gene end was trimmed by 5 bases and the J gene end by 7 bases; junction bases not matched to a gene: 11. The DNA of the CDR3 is TGTGCCAGCAGCCGCAACCTAGCGGGAGCGTGGAATGAGCAGTTCTTC. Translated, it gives CASSRNLAGAWNEQFF.

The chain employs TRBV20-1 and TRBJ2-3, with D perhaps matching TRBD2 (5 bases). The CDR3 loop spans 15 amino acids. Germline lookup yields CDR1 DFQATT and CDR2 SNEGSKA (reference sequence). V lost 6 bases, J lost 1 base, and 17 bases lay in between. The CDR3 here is CSASWWGAGTDTQYF. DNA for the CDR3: TGCAGTGCCAGCTGGTGGGGAGCTGGCACAGATACGCAGTATTTT.

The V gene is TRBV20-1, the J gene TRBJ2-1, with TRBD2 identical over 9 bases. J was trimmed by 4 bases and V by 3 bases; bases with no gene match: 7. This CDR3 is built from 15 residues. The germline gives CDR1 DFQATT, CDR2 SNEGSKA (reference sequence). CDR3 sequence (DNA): TGCAGTGCTAGGCCTAGCGGGATTCCTTACAATGAGCAGTTCTTC. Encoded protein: CSARPSGIPYNEQFF.

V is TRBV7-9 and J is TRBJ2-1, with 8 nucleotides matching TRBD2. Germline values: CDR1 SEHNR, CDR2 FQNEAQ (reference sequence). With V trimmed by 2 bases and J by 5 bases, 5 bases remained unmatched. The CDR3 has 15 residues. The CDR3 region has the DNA TGTGCCAGCAGCTTATCTCTTAGCGGGGACAATGAGCAGTTCTTC. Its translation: CASSLSLSGDNEQFF.

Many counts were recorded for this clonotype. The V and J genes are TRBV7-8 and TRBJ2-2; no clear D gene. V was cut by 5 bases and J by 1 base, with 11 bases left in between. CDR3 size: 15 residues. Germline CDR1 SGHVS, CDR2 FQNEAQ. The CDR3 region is CASSLETGNTGELFF. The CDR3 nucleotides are TGTGCCAGCAGCCTAGAGACTGGGAACACCGGGGAGCTGTTTTTT.

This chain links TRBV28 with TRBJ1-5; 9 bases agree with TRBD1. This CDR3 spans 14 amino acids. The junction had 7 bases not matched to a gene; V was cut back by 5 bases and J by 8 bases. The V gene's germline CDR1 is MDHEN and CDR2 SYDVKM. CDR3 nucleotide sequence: TGTGCCAGCAGTCCTTGGACAGGGGAGAAGCCCCAGCATTTT. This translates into CASSPWTGEKPQHF.

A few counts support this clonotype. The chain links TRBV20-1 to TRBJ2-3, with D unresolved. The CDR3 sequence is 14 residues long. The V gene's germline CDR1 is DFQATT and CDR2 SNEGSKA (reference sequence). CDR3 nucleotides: TGCAGCGTCACCAAGCCGGGCCCTTCAGATACGCAGTATTTT. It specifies CSVTKPGPSDTQYF.

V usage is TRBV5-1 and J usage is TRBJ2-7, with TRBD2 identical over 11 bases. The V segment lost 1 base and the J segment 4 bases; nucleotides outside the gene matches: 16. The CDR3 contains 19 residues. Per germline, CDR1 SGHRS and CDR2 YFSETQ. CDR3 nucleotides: TGCGCCAGCAGCTTGTATCCGCCAGCTGGGACTAGCGGATCTTACGAGCAGTACTTC. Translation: CASSLYPPAGTSGSYEQYF.

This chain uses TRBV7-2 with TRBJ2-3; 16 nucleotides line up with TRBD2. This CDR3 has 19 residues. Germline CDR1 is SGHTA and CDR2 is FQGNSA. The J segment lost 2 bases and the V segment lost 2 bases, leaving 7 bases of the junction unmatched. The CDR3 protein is CASSLRGLAGGGFTDTQYF. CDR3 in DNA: TGTGCCAGCAGCTTACGGGGACTAGCGGGGGGGGGATTCACAGATACGCAGTATTTT.

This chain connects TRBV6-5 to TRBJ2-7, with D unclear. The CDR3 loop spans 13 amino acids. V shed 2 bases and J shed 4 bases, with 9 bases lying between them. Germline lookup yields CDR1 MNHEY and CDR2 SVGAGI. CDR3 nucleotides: TGTGCCAGCAGTTACGTACCGACGTACGAGCAGTACTTC. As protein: CASSYVPTYEQYF.